Below are 28 T cell receptor beta chains sequenced from a single sample in a study of blood T cell repertoires in COVID-19. Measured with immunoSEQ multiplex PCR; TCRdb has only the in-frame clones, and not every one. The sample has about 250,000 clones; 87% are singletons. Sequenced material: peripheral blood. These receptors originate from a man younger than 35 with active or convalescent COVID-19.

This chain uses TRBV6-5 with TRBJ1-5; D unclear. The CDR3 length is 15 residues. The V end lost 2 bases, the J end lost 2 bases, and 10 bases lay between the germline ends. CDR1 is MNHEY and CDR2 is SVGAGI in the germline V gene. The CDR3 DNA follows: TGTGCCAGCAGTTACCCGGCGGGAGGCAATCAGCCCCAGCATTTT. As protein: CASSYPAGGNQPQHF.

This rearrangement joins TRBV15 to TRBJ1-2; 10 bases map to TRBD1. Trimming removed 1 base from V and 4 bases from J; junction bases left unmatched: 9. This CDR3 contains 17 residues. The germline CDR1 and CDR2 sequences are LNHNV and YYDKDF (reference sequence). The CDR3 region is CATSRGASTGGGYGYTF. The CDR3 DNA is TGTGCCACCAGCAGAGGGGCGTCGACAGGGGGCGGCTATGGCTACACCTTC.

The gene calls are TRBV19 and TRBJ2-5, with TRBD1 matching 9 bases. The CDR3 is 17 residues long. The germline CDR1 and CDR2 sequences are LNHDA and SQIVND (reference sequence). Trimming took 4 bases from V and 4 from J; bases not matched to a gene: 13. The CDR3 region is CASSSSDRGTGRETQYF. CDR3 coding DNA: TGTGCCAGTAGTAGCTCGGACAGGGGAACAGGTCGAGAGACCCAGTACTTC.

This chain links TRBV15 with TRBJ1-2; 8 nucleotides agree with TRBD1. In germline, CDR1 is LNHNV, CDR2 YYDKDF (reference sequence). Trimming removed 0 bases from V and 2 bases from J; junction bases left unmatched: 2. This CDR3 region has 15 residues. CDR3 sequence: CATSRDRQGNYGYTF. CDR3 bases: TGTGCCACCAGCAGAGATCGACAGGGGAACTATGGCTACACCTTC.

This chain links TRBV6-2 or TRBV6-3 with TRBJ1-2; possibly TRBD1 for D (5 bases). Looked up from germline, CDR1 is MNHEY and CDR2 is SVGEGT. V was pared by 2 bases and J by 4 bases, with 8 bases between. The length of the CDR3 is 13 residues. The CDR3 loop is CASSYDSGYGYTF. CDR3 nucleotides: TGTGCCAGCAGTTACGACAGTGGCTATGGCTACACCTTC.

This rearrangement joins TRBV10-3 to TRBJ1-1, with a possible D match to TRBD1 (6 bases). V was cut by 3 bases and J by 5 bases, with 13 bases left in between. The CDR3 runs 14 residues. CDR1 is ENHRY, CDR2 SYGVKD, per germline. As DNA, the CDR3 is TGTGCCATCAGTGAAGCAGGGGTGAGAACTGAAGCTTTCTTT. It encodes CAISEAGVRTEAFF.

For the CDR3, the DNA is TGCGCCAGCAGCCTCGGGACAGGGCTGAACACTGAAGCTTTCTTT. Residues: CASSLGTGLNTEAFF. The rearrangement links TRBV4-3 to TRBJ1-1, with TRBD1 matching 9 bases. Germline values: CDR1 LGHNA, CDR2 YSLEER. J lost 0 bases, V lost 4 bases, and 3 bases had no gene match. CDR3 length: 15 amino acids.

This rearrangement joins TRBV28 to TRBJ1-2, with TRBD1 identical over 10 bases. The germline CDR1 and CDR2 sequences are MDHEN and SYDVKM. The CDR3 extends over 17 amino acids. J gave up 7 bases and V 1 base, and 12 bases lay outside the gene matches. CDR3 protein: CASSLSGTGASVGGYTF. The CDR3 nucleotides are TGTGCCAGCAGTTTATCAGGGACAGGGGCCTCCGTGGGTGGCTACACCTTC.

CDR3: CASSYQREYNEQFF. The CDR3 region has the DNA TGTGCCAGCAGTTACCAGCGGGAGTACAATGAGCAGTTCTTC. The chain is built from TRBV6-2 or TRBV6-3 and TRBJ2-1; TRBD2 agrees at 8 bases. Germline V gene data show CDR1 as MNHEY and CDR2 as SVGEGT. After removal of 2 bases from V and 4 bases from J, the junction contained 1 base not matched to a gene. CDR3 length: 14 residues.

V gene TRBV13 combines with J gene TRBJ1-6; D may be TRBD1 (5 bases). CDR1 and CDR2 (germline): PRHDT, FYEKMQ (reference sequence). The V and J ends lost 0 bases and 9 bases respectively, with 18 bases between them. The CDR3 has 17 residues. The CDR3 region is CASSLGRGVTGASPLHF. CDR3 bases: TGTGCCAGCAGCTTAGGCCGGGGGGTCACCGGGGCTTCACCCCTCCACTTT.

This clone was seen a single time. This chain links TRBV6-6 with TRBJ2-7, with D hard to call. The V gene's germline CDR1 is MNHNY and CDR2 SVGAGI (reference sequence). Between the trimmed V and J ends, which lost 2 bases and 3 bases, there was a span of 11 bases. CDR3 length: 14 amino acids. CDR3 coding DNA: TGTGCCAGCAGTTACGAGGAAGTCGGCTACGAGCAGTACTTC. This translates into CASSYEEVGYEQYF.

V and J are TRBV3-1 (or the pseudogene TRBV3-2) and TRBJ2-7; D possibly corresponds to TRBD2 (6 bases). The CDR3 is 12 residues long. V gave up 2 bases and J gave up 12 bases, with 14 bases separating them. Germline CDR1 reads LGHDT; CDR2 reads YNNKEL (reference sequence). The CDR3: CASSQFLGLLYF. In DNA form, the CDR3 reads TGTGCCAGCAGCCAATTTTTGGGACTCCTGTACTTC.

This sequence joins TRBV14 and TRBJ2-1; 7 bases line up with TRBD1. V gave up 6 bases and J gave up 0 bases; unmatched junction bases: 8. The length of the CDR3 is 16 residues. Looked up from germline, CDR1 is SGHDN and CDR2 is FVKESK. The CDR3 region has the DNA TGTGCCAGCAGTCTATACCGGGACAGCTCCTACAATGAGCAGTTCTTC. Its translation is CASSLYRDSSYNEQFF.

The CDR3 protein is CSASWTGNTEAFF. CDR3 nucleotides: TGCAGTGCTAGTTGGACAGGGAACACTGAAGCTTTCTTT. This chain links TRBV20-1 with TRBJ1-1; TRBD1 matches at 7 bases. Germline V gives CDR1 DFQATT, CDR2 SNEGSKA (reference sequence). There are 13 residues in the CDR3. Trimming took 3 bases from V and 1 from J; bases not matched to a gene: 2.

CDR3 sequence reads: CASSPPEGDYGYTF. In DNA form, the CDR3 reads TGTGCCAGCTCACCACCGGAGGGCGACTATGGCTACACCTTC. This chain joins TRBV18 and TRBJ1-2; D call uncertain. V was trimmed by 0 bases and J by 3 bases, leaving 8 bases between them. Germline V gene data show CDR1 as KGHSH and CDR2 as LQKENI. The CDR3 consists of 14 residues.

The chain recombines TRBV2 with TRBJ1-5, with D perhaps matching TRBD1 (5 bases). Per germline, CDR1 SNHLY and CDR2 FYNNEI. The CDR3 is made up of 16 amino acids. V shed 1 base and J shed 6 bases, with 16 bases lying between them. The chain's CDR3 is CASSEGGRRDSQPQHF. CDR3 DNA sequence: TGTGCCAGCAGTGAAGGGGGACGGAGGGATAGTCAGCCCCAGCATTTT.

V and J are TRBV6-5 and TRBJ2-1; D is perhaps TRBD2 (6 bases). The CDR3 is 13 amino acids. The germline V gene has CDR1 MNHEY and CDR2 SVGAGI. Trimming cost V 2 bases and J 9 bases, with 11 bases left between them. CDR3 region: CASSYLGGLEQFF. Here the CDR3 DNA reads TGTGCCAGCAGTTACCTAGGAGGGCTTGAGCAGTTCTTC.

This clone was recorded only once. This sequence joins TRBV25-1 and TRBJ2-7; 7 bases fit TRBD2. In germline, CDR1 is MGHDK, CDR2 SYGVNS. This CDR3 comprises 13 residues. V shed 8 bases and J 3 bases; nucleotides not matched to a gene: 7. The CDR3 nucleotides read TGTGCCAGCTCTCGGGGCGGGGGCTACGAGCAGTACTTC. It translates to CASSRGGGYEQYF.

This clone was seen just once. This rearrangement joins TRBV7-9 to TRBJ2-7; D is unresolved. From germline, CDR1 is SEHNR and CDR2 FQNEAQ (reference sequence). Trimming took 1 base from V and 2 from J, leaving 12 bases between them. The CDR3 runs to 15 residues. The CDR3 loop reads CASSLGEEPAYEQYF. The CDR3 nucleotides are TGTGCCAGCAGCTTAGGAGAGGAGCCAGCCTACGAGCAGTACTTC.

This rearrangement joins TRBV7-2 to TRBJ2-1, with TRBD2 as a possible D gene (6 bases). The CDR3 spans 13 residues. Germline CDR1 is SGHTA and CDR2 is FQGNSA. V dropped 3 bases and J dropped 5 bases, with 8 bases sitting between them. CDR3 amino acids: CASSFRRDNEQFF. The CDR3, as DNA: TGTGCCAGCAGCTTTCGGAGGGACAATGAGCAGTTCTTC.

This sequence joins TRBV7-2 and TRBJ1-1, with a tentative D call TRBD1 (5 bases). CDR1 and CDR2 from the germline V gene are SGHTA and FQGNSA. V was shortened by 6 bases and J by 5 bases, with 13 bases between the two germline ends. The CDR3 has 13 residues. The CDR3 region is CASRWAPGTEAFF. CDR3 nucleotides: TGTGCCAGCAGATGGGCCCCAGGGACTGAAGCTTTCTTT.

This clone has just a few counts. CDR3 in amino acids: CASSSNRNTIYF. The DNA for the CDR3 is TGTGCCAGCAGCTCCAACAGAAACACCATATATTTT. The chain joins TRBV11-2 to TRBJ1-3; no clear D. The CDR3 contains 12 residues. CDR1 SGHAT and CDR2 FQNNGV come from the germline V gene. Trimming shortened V by 4 bases and J by 5 bases, and 6 bases separated the two germline ends.

This chain's CDR3 is CASRTGTGSYEQYF. CDR3 bases: TGTGCCAGCAGAACCGGGACAGGCTCCTACGAGCAGTACTTC. This chain joins TRBV6-5 and TRBJ2-7; TRBD1 matches 8 bases. Unmatched junction bases numbered 4, after V lost 6 bases and J lost 0 bases. CDR1 is MNHEY and CDR2 is SVGAGI in the germline V gene. CDR3 size: 14 residues.

The chain recombines TRBV18 with TRBJ2-1, with 10 bases fitting TRBD2. With V trimmed by 0 bases and J by 9 bases, 8 bases remained unmatched. The CDR3 has 16 residues. CDR1 KGHSH and CDR2 LQKENI come from the germline V gene. CDR3 sequence reads: CASSPPGSGRSFEQFF. Here the CDR3 DNA reads TGTGCCAGCTCACCACCGGGTAGCGGGAGGAGTTTTGAGCAGTTCTTC.

V and J are TRBV11-1 and TRBJ2-5; 7 bases are shared with TRBD1. V lost 5 bases and J lost 1; bases outside the gene matches: 4. The germline CDR1 and CDR2 sequences are SGHAT and FQDESV (reference sequence). The CDR3 loop spans 14 amino acids. The CDR3: CASSPRDSQETQYF. The DNA for the CDR3 is TGTGCCAGCAGCCCGAGGGACAGCCAAGAGACCCAGTACTTC.

A remark on this clone: The junction does not match germline at one end; this may be a read error. The V and J genes are TRBV10-2 and TRBJ2-3; TRBD2 aligns across 15 bases. This CDR3 spans 18 amino acids. CDR1 and CDR2 (germline): WSHSY, SAAADI. The CDR3: CASSGGTSGGNLEYTQYF. CDR3 sequence (DNA): TGCGCCAGTAGTGGGGGGACTAGCGGGGGGAACCTGGAGTATACGCAGTATTTT.

The chain's CDR3 is CATSRDVPQGNTGELFF. The CDR3 DNA is TGTGCCACCAGCAGGGACGTACCTCAGGGAAACACCGGGGAGCTGTTTTTT. This chain joins TRBV15 and TRBJ2-2; the D gene is possibly TRBD1 (5 bases). V was clipped by 3 bases and J by 2 bases, with 16 bases between them. The germline CDR1 and CDR2 sequences are LNHNV and YYDKDF (reference sequence). CDR3 length: 17 amino acids.

The J gene is TRBJ2-1, the V gene TRBV7-3, with 11 positions matching TRBD2. CDR3 length: 15 residues. CDR1 is SGHTA, CDR2 FQGTGA, per germline. The trim removed 5 bases at V and 6 bases at J, leaving 6 bases unmatched. CDR3 sequence: CASSILAGGSNEQFF. As DNA, the CDR3 is TGTGCCAGCAGCATCCTAGCGGGGGGCAGCAATGAGCAGTTCTTC.